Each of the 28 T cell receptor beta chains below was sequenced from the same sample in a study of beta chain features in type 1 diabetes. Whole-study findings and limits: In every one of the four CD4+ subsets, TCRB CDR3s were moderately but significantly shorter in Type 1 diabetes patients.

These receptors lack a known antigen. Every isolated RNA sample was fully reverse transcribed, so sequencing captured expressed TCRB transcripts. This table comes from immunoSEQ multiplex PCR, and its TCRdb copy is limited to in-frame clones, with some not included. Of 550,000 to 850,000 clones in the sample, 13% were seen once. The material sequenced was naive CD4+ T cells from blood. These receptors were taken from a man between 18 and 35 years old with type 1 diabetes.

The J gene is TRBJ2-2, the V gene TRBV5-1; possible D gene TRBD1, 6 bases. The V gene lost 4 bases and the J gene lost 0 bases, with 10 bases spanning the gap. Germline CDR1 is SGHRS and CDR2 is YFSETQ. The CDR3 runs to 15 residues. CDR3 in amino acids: CASSTGQPNTGELFF. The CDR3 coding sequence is TGCGCCAGCAGCACAGGACAGCCGAACACCGGGGAGCTGTTTTTT.

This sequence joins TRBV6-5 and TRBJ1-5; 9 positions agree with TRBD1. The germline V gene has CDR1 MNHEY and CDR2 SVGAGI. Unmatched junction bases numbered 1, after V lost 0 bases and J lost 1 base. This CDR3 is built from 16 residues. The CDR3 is CASSYSTGGSNQPQHF. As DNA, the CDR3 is TGTGCCAGCAGTTACTCGACAGGGGGAAGCAATCAGCCCCAGCATTTT.

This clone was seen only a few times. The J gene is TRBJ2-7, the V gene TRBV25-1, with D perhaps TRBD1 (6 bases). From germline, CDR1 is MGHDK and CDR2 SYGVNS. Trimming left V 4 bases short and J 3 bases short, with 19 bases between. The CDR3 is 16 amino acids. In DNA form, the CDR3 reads TGTGCCAGCAGTGCGACCAGGGGTCAAGGGTTCTACGAGCAGTACTTC. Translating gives CASSATRGQGFYEQYF.

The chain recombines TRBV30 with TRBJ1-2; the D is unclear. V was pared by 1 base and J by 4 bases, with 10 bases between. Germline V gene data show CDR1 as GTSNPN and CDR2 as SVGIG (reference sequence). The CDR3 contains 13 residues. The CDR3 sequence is CAWSGGRAYGYTF. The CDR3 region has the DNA TGTGCCTGGAGTGGCGGGAGGGCCTATGGCTACACCTTC.

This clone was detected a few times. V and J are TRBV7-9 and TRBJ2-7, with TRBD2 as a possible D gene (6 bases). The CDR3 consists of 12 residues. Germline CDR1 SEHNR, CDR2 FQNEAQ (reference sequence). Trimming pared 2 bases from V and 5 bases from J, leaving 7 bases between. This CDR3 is CASSLWGDEQYF. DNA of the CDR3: TGTGCCAGCAGCTTATGGGGGGACGAGCAGTACTTC.

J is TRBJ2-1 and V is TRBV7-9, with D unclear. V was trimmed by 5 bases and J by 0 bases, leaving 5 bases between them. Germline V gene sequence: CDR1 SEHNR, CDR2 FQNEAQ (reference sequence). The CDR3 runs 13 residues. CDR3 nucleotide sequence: TGTGCCAGCAGCCCGGGCTCCTACAATGAGCAGTTCTTC. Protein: CASSPGSYNEQFF.

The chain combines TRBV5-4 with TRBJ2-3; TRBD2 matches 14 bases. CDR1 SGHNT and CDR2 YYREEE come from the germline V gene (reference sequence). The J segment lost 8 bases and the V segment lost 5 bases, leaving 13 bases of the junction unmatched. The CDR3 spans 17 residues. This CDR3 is CASSSGLAGAQLGTQYF. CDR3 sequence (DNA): TGTGCCAGCAGTTCGGGACTAGCGGGGGCCCAGCTAGGTACGCAGTATTTT.

The CDR3, as DNA: TGTGCCAGCAGGGACAGGGGCTACGAGCAGTACTTC. It yields the protein CASRDRGYEQYF. The rearrangement uses TRBV27 and TRBJ2-7; 9 bases are shared with TRBD1. This CDR3 is 12 amino acids long. CDR1 is MNHEY and CDR2 is SMNVEV in the germline V gene (reference sequence). J lost 3 bases, V lost 6 bases, and 0 bases had no gene match.

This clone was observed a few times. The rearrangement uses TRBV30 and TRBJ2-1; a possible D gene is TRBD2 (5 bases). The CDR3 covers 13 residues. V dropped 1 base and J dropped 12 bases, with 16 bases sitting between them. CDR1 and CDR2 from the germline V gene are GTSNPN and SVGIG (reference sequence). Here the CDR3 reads CAWSGPGQRGQFF. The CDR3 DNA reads TGTGCCTGGAGTGGTCCAGGTCAACGGGGGCAGTTCTTC.

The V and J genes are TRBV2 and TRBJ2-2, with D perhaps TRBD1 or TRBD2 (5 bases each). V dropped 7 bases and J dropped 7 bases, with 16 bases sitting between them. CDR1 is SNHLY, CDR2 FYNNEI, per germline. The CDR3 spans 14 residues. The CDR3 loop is CASTPGPGLGELFF. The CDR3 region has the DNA TGTGCCAGCACTCCGGGACCCGGGCTCGGGGAGCTGTTTTTT.

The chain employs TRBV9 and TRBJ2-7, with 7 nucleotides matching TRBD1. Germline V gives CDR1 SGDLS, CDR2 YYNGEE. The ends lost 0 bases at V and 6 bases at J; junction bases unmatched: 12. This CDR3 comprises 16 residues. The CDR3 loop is CASSVASRGHPTEQYF. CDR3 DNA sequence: TGTGCCAGCAGCGTAGCTAGTAGGGGGCATCCAACCGAGCAGTACTTC.

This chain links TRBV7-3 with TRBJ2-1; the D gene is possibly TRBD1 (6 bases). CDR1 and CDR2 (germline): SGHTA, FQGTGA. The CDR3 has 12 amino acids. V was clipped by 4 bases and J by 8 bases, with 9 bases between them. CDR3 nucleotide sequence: TGTGCCAGCAGCTCTCAGGGGTATGAGCAGTTCTTC. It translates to CASSSQGYEQFF.

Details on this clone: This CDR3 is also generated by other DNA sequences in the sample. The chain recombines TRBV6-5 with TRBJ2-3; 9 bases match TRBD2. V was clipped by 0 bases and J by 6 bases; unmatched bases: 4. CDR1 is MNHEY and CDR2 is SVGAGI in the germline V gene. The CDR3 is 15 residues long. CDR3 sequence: CASSYSGTSWDTQYF. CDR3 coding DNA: TGTGCCAGCAGTTACTCAGGGACTAGCTGGGATACGCAGTATTTT.

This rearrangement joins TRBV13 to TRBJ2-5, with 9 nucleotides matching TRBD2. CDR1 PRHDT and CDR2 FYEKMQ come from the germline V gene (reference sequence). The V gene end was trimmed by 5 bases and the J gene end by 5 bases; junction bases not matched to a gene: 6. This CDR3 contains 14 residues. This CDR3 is CASSPRTSVETQYF. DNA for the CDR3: TGTGCCAGCAGCCCCAGGACTAGCGTGGAGACCCAGTACTTC.

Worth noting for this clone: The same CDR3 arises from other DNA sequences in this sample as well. The CDR3 spells CASSSGQNTEAFF. The DNA of the CDR3 is TGTGCCAGCAGCTCGGGACAGAACACTGAAGCTTTCTTT. The chain links TRBV7-2 to TRBJ1-1; D might be TRBD1 (6 bases). Deletions cut 4 bases from V and 1 base from J, with 7 bases between. The CDR3 is made up of 13 amino acids. Per the germline V gene, CDR1 is SGHTA and CDR2 is FQGNSA.

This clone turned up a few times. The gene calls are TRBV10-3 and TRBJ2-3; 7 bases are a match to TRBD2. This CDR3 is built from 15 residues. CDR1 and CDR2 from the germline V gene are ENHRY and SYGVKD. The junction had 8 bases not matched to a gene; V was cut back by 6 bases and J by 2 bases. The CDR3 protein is CAISPSGTLTDTQYF. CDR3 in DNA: TGTGCCATCAGCCCCAGCGGGACTCTCACAGATACGCAGTATTTT.

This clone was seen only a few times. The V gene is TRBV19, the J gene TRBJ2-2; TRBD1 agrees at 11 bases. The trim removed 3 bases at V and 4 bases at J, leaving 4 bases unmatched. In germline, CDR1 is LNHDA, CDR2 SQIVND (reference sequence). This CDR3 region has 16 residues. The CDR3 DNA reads TGTGCCAGTAGTATCGCCGGGACAGGGGGCACCGGGGAGCTGTTTTTT. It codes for CASSIAGTGGTGELFF.

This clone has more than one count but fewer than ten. The CDR3 sequence is CASSMRSGGKFF. The CDR3 nucleotides read TGTGCCAGCAGTATGAGGAGCGGGGGAAAGTTCTTC. The gene calls are TRBV2 and TRBJ2-1; 8 bases agree with TRBD2. This CDR3 is built from 12 residues. Germline loops: CDR1 SNHLY, CDR2 FYNNEI. Trimming cost V 5 bases and J 14 bases; bases outside gene matches: 8.

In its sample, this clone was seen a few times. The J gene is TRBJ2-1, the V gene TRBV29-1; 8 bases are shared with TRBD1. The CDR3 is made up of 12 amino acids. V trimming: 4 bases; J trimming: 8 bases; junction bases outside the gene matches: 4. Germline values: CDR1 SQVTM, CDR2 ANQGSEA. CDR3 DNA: TGCAGCGTTGGGACAGGGTTTGATGAGCAGTTCTTC. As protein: CSVGTGFDEQFF.

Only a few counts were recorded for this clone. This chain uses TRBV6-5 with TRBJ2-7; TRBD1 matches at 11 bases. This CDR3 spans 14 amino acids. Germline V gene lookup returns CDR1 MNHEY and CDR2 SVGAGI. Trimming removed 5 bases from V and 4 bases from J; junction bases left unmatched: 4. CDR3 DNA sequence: TGTGCCAGCAGTGGACAGGGGGCAGGGTACGAGCAGTACTTC. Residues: CASSGQGAGYEQYF.

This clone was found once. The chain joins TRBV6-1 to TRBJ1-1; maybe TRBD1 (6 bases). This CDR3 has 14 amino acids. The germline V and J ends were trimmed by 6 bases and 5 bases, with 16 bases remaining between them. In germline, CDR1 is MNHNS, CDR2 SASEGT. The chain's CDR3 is CASSAQGLATEAFF. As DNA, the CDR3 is TGTGCCAGCAGCGCACAGGGTTTAGCGACTGAAGCTTTCTTT.

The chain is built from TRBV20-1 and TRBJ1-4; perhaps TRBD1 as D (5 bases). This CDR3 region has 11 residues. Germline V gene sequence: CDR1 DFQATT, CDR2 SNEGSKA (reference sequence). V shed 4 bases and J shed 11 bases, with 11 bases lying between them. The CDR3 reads CSATMGDKLFF. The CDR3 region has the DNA TGCAGTGCTACTATGGGGGACAAACTGTTTTTT.

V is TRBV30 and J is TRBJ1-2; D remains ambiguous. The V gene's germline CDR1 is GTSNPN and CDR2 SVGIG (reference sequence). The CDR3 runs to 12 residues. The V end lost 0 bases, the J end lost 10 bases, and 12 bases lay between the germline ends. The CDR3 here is CAWSVSGPYYTF. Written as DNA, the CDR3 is TGTGCCTGGAGTGTATCTGGGCCCTACTACACCTTC.

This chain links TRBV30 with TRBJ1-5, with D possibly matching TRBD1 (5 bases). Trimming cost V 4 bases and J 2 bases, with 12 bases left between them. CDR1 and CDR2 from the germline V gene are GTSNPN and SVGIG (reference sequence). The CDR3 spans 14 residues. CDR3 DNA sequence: TGTGCCTGGAATCAAAAACAGGGCAATCAGCCCCAGCATTTT. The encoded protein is CAWNQKQGNQPQHF.

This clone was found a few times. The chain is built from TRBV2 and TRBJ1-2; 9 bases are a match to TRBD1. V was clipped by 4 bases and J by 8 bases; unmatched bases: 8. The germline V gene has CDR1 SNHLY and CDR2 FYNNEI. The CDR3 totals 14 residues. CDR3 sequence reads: CASSGTGGAGGYTF. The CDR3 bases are TGTGCCAGCAGTGGCACAGGGGGCGCTGGGGGCTACACCTTC.

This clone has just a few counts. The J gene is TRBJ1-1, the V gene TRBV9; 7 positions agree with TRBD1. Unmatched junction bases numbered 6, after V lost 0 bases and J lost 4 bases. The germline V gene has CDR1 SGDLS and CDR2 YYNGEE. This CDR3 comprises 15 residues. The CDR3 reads CASSVGGGGLTEAFF. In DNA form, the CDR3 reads TGTGCCAGCAGCGTAGGAGGAGGGGGCCTCACTGAAGCTTTCTTT.

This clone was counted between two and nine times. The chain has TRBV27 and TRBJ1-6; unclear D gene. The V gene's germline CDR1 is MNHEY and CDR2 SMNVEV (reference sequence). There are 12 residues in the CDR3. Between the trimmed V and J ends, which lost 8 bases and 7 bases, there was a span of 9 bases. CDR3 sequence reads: CASRGGNSPLHF. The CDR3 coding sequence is TGTGCCAGCCGGGGAGGGAATTCACCCCTCCACTTT.

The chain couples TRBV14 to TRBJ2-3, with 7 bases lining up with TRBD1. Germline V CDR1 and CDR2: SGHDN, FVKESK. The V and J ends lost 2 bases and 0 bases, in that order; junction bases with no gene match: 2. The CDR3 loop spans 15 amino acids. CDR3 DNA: TGTGCCAGCAGCCAAAGGGGGCGAAGCACAGATACGCAGTATTTT. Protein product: CASSQRGRSTDTQYF.